Described below is a single T cell receptor beta chain sequence and its context. Its antigen remains unidentified. Germline V gene data show CDR1 as LGHDT and CDR2 as YNNKEL (reference sequence). The CDR3 length is 15 residues. The V end was cut by 4 bases, the J end by 0 bases, with 12 bases between. Some clones are missing from TCRdb's copy, which holds only in-frame ones; the method was immunoSEQ multiplex PCR. The sample holds about 84,000 clones, approximately 90% seen once. This sample was included in a study of T cell responses to AZD1222 COVID-19 vaccine. About the research overall: Second-dose intervals of approximately 4 or approximately 12 weeks were pooled.

Study-level findings and limits: The study identified only a handful of AZD1222 recipients as seropositive at baseline. The donors showed a predominance of white British ancestry and of females, with possible underestimation of clonal diversity. Recipients of two AZD1222 doses showed rising Spike-specific TCR breadth and depth.

The chain couples TRBV3-1 (or the pseudogene TRBV3-2) to TRBJ1-1; possible D gene TRBD1, 5 bases. The sequence was obtained from an adult in good health. The material sequenced was peripheral blood, taken on day 0 of AZD1222 vaccination. CDR3 bases: TGTGCCAGCAGCCGGCTGGCGGGGGTGAACACTGAAGCTTTCTTT. Translating it yields CASSRLAGVNTEAFF.